A selection of T cell receptor beta chains follows, all from one sample in a study of identical twins. TCRdb independently ran MiXCR on the 5' RACE reads; one entry per CDR3 protein. The sample lists about 220,000 distinct CDR3 sequences, about 6.7% occurring once. The sample was also linked to a second study, of T cells expressing NK-cell markers.

Sequencing was performed on CD8+ T cells sorted from blood. The source of these receptors is a young woman in good health. CDR3s include the opening cysteine and the closing phenylalanine or tryptophan. The order of the fields is J gene, V gene, CDR3 protein.

TRBJ2-3	TRBV29-1	CSVDPPKRQGADTQYF
TRBJ1-4	TRBV10-3	CAISEPNTGTNEKLFF
TRBJ2-7	TRBV10-3	CATLNSGGEQYF
TRBJ1-1	TRBV5-5	CASSLSLGGTEAFF
TRBJ2-1	TRBV6-5	CASSYSGQGGYEQFF
TRBJ1-2	TRBV5-5	CASSLYGGEGGYGYTF
TRBJ2-1	TRBV20-1	CSASGGRPGKFF
TRBJ1-5	TRBV7-8	CASSKTGVGNQPQHF
TRBJ2-7	TRBV4-1	CASSQRLASPYEQYF
TRBJ2-1	TRBV12-3/TRBV12-4	CASSFASGPYNEQFF
TRBJ2-7	TRBV20-1	CSASLRSLAYEQYF
TRBJ2-1	TRBV20-1	CSAISSYNEQFF
TRBJ2-5	TRBV2	CASSEEIEVAGVETQYF